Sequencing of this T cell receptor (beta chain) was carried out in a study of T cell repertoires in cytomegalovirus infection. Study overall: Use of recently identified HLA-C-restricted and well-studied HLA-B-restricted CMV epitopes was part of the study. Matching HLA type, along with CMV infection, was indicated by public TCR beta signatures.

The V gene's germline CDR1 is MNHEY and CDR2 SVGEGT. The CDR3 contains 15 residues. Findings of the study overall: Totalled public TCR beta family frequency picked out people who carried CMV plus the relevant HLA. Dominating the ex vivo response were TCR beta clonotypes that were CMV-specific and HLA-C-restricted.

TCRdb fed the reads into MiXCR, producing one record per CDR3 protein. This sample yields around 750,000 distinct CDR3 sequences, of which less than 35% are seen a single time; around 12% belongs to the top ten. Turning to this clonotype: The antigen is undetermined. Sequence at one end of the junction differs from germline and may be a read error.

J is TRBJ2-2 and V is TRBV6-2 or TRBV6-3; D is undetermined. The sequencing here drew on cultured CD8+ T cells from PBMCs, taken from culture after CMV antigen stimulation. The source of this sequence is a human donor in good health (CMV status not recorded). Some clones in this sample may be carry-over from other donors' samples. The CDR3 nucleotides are TGTGCCAGCAGCTTCCCCGGCCCGAAGACCGGGGAGCTGTTTTTT. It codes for CASSFPGPKTGELFF.